This T cell receptor (beta chain) stems from a study of T cells in Graves' hyperthyroidism and ophthalmopathy. From germline, CDR1 is SEHNR and CDR2 FQNEAQ (reference sequence). CDR3 size: 13 residues. V was shortened by 7 bases and J by 7 bases, with 16 bases between the two germline ends. TCR beta CDR3 region amplification was performed from RNA transcripts. The HTBI set primed first-round TCR CDR3 RT-PCR. TCRdb reanalysed the multiplex PCR reads using MiXCR and keeps one entry per CDR3 protein. This table has about 560,000 distinct CDR3 sequences, around 45% appearing once. This clonotype was obtained from a woman aged 18-29 years with Graves' hyperthyroidism. The V and J genes are TRBV7-9 and TRBJ1-2; no definite D call. The specimen was peripheral blood or thyroid tissue (not recorded which). CDR3 residues: CASKNQETSGYTF. The CDR3 DNA sequence: TGTGCCAGCAAAAATCAGGAAACCTCTGGCTACACCTTC.